This paragraph reports one T cell receptor beta chain. No antigen is known for it. CDR3 length equals 16 residues. From germline, CDR1 is SGHKS and CDR2 YYEKEE (reference sequence). UMI labels and 5' RACE were used to prepare the TRB cDNA libraries. No DNA is given; TCRdb re-called the 5' RACE reads and lists each CDR3 protein once. The sample yields about 150,000 distinct CDR3 sequences, of which the top ten take up around 0.41%. This record comes from a study of CXCR3-negative and CXCR3-positive naive CD8 T cells. Overall study results and limits: TRB CDR3s of CXCR3-positive naive cells were more hydrophobic than those of CXCR3-negative naive cells.

Source material: naive CXCR3+ CD8+ T cells from blood. Indicated subset: CD45RO-CCR7+CD27+CD95- naive CD8+ T cells expressing CXCR3 (TNR3+). The chain has TRBV5-5 and TRBJ2-2; TCRdb selects TRBD1, and the lack of DNA leaves this call unchecked. The clonotype comes from a human donor in good health. Some clones in this sample may be carry-over from other donors' samples. The CDR3 spells CASSSPLRENTGELFF.